The clone carrying this TCR beta chain came up many times. Its cognate antigen is unknown. The CDR3 sequence is 14 residues long. Germline assignment: CDR1 SGHDT and CDR2 YYEEEE. V gave up 0 bases and J gave up 4 bases, with 10 bases separating them. The entry originates in a study of CD8+CD57+ T cells in acquired aplastic anemia. Patients chosen for sequencing had CD8+CD57+ cells that had expanded, as shown by flow cytometry. Findings of the study overall: Patient-derived CD8+CD57+ populations exhibited diminished diversity relative to total CD4+ and CD8+ pools.

TCR beta VDJ and CDR3 were profiled, and genomic DNA was the template. TCRdb ran MiXCR on the reads and lists one entry per CDR3 protein. Here the sample spans 17,000 or so distinct CDR3 sequences, 30% to 45% being singletons. The clonotype comes from a human donor with aplastic anemia. Input material: CD8+CD57+ T cells sorted from PBMCs. Subset defined: bead-enriched CD8+CD57+ effector memory T cells from SAA patients. The genes are TRBV5-6 and TRBJ1-2; no firm D call. The CDR3 is CASSLVGVGYGYTF. DNA for the CDR3: TGTGCCAGCAGCTTGGTCGGAGTGGGCTATGGCTACACCTTC.